This paragraph reports one T cell receptor beta chain. The antigen is unknown. This sample was taken from a study of blood T cells in healthy people across ages. The CDR3 totals 13 residues. The germline CDR1 and CDR2 sequences are KGHDR and SFDVKD. The V end was cut by 4 bases, the J end by 5 bases, with 7 bases between. Study findings and constraints: PBMCs were not sorted, which prevented a conclusive comparison of naive versus antigen-experienced cells.

There were healthy Caucasian individuals from Russia, aged roughly 6 to 100, serving as donors. PBMCs, at least 7 million per sample, were isolated. A sample-barcoded 5' primer and a J-beta primer mix were used in a second PCR of about 7 to 12 cycles. Every cDNA molecule carried a tag from a template-switch adaptor bearing 12 random nucleotides. TCRdb processed the 5' RACE reads anew with MiXCR; each CDR3 protein has one entry. The profile shows 550,000 to 800,000 distinct CDR3 sequences, 20% to 25% of them singletons. The chain is built from TRBV24-1 and TRBJ2-2; D perhaps matches TRBD1 (5 bases). Sequenced input: blood. This clonotype was obtained from a man in his sixties or seventies in good health. The CDR3 loop reads CATSEYRTGELFF. CDR3 in DNA: TGTGCCACCAGTGAGTACAGGACCGGGGAGCTGTTTTTT.